These 20 T cell receptor beta chains were all obtained from the same sample, sequenced in a study of CD8+CD57+ T cells in acquired aplastic anemia. Researchers used genomic DNA as the template to profile TCR beta VDJ and CDR3. TCRdb redid the calling of the reads with MiXCR, one entry per CDR3 protein. The sample lists roughly 160,000 distinct CDR3 sequences; 50% to 75% were seen once. Sequencing used sorted CD4+, CD8+, or CD8+CD57+ T cells (not recorded which) from PBMCs. These receptors all come from a human donor in good health.

This chain connects TRBV7-9 to TRBJ2-7; TRBD1 might be the D (6 bases). Germline-derived CDR1 and CDR2 are SEHNR and FQNEAQ (reference sequence). Trimming cost V 0 bases and J 5 bases, with 8 bases left between them. The CDR3 totals 13 residues. CDR3 amino acids: CASSLAQGHEQYF. The CDR3 nucleotides are TGTGCCAGCAGCTTAGCCCAGGGGCACGAGCAGTACTTC.

In its sample, this clonotype was seen many times. The gene calls are TRBV20-1 and TRBJ2-7; TRBD2 matches 7 bases. The CDR3 has 12 residues. The germline gives CDR1 DFQATT, CDR2 SNEGSKA (reference sequence). Trimming took 5 bases from V and 4 from J; bases not matched to a gene: 5. The CDR3 loop reads CSASLAEYEQYF. The CDR3 DNA sequence: TGCAGTGCTTCTCTAGCGGAATACGAGCAGTACTTC.

The chain is built from TRBV9 and TRBJ2-1; no reliable D call. The CDR3 consists of 12 residues. CDR1 is SGDLS, CDR2 YYNGEE, per germline. The V gene lost 0 bases and the J gene lost 10 bases, with 8 bases spanning the gap. This chain's CDR3 is CASSVEASEQFF. The DNA for the CDR3 is TGTGCCAGCAGCGTAGAAGCGAGCGAGCAGTTCTTC. Variable domain in full (rest from reference TRBV9 and TRBJ2-1): DSGVTQTPKHLITATGQRVTLRCSPRSGDLSVYWYQQSLDQGLQFLIQYYNGEERAKGNILERFSAQQFPDLHSELNLSSLELGDSALYFCASSVEASEQFFGPGTRLTVL.

This clonotype was found a few times. The J gene is TRBJ2-3, the V gene TRBV28; D assignment may be TRBD1 or TRBD2 (6 bases each). From germline, CDR1 is MDHEN and CDR2 SYDVKM. CDR3 size: 15 residues. V dropped 8 bases and J dropped 6 bases, with 21 bases sitting between them. The CDR3 reads CASLRLPGGDDTQYF. The CDR3 nucleotides read TGTGCCAGCCTGAGGCTACCCGGGGGCGACGATACGCAGTATTTT.

The chain is built from TRBV7-8 and TRBJ2-3; 12 bases are a match to TRBD2. V was clipped by 8 bases and J by 4 bases; unmatched bases: 10. The CDR3 contains 16 residues. Per germline, CDR1 SGHVS and CDR2 FQNEAQ. Here the CDR3 DNA reads TGTGCCAGCTCGAAGAGGGCTAGCGGGGGGGCAGATACGCAGTATTTT. This encodes CASSKRASGGADTQYF.

The rearrangement uses TRBV20-1 and TRBJ2-7; 8 bases agree with TRBD2. Germline V lookup: CDR1 DFQATT, CDR2 SNEGSKA (reference sequence). The CDR3 runs 14 residues. J was trimmed by 6 bases and V by 7 bases; bases with no gene match: 14. The CDR3 bases are TGCAGTGTCAGCGCGGGGCGGGAGGTGGCCGAGCAGTACTTC. Encoded protein: CSVSAGREVAEQYF.

The rearrangement uses TRBV2 and TRBJ1-4, with D perhaps TRBD1 (5 bases). Germline V gives CDR1 SNHLY, CDR2 FYNNEI. Trimming left V 4 bases short and J 3 bases short, with 9 bases between. The CDR3 consists of 14 residues. CDR3 in amino acids: CASSAGMPNEKLFF. CDR3 DNA: TGTGCCAGCAGTGCAGGGATGCCTAATGAAAAACTGTTTTTT.

J is TRBJ2-7 and V is TRBV7-2, with 7 bases matching TRBD1. The CDR3 has 13 residues. The J segment lost 6 bases and the V segment lost 5 bases, leaving 7 bases of the junction unmatched. Germline lookup yields CDR1 SGHTA and CDR2 FQGNSA. This CDR3 reads CASSPRTGFEQYF. The CDR3 DNA follows: TGTGCCAGCAGCCCCCGGACAGGATTCGAGCAGTACTTC.

V usage is TRBV20-1 and J usage is TRBJ2-1; the match to TRBD2 covers 8 bases. V gave up 1 base and J gave up 0 bases; unmatched junction bases: 2. From germline, CDR1 is DFQATT and CDR2 SNEGSKA (reference sequence). This CDR3 has 15 amino acids. The DNA of the CDR3 is TGCAGTGCTAGAGCAAGCGGGAGCTCCTACAATGAGCAGTTCTTC. Its translation: CSARASGSSYNEQFF.

The rearrangement uses TRBV28 and TRBJ1-4, with 7 bases lining up with TRBD1. The CDR3 is made up of 13 amino acids. Germline CDR1 is MDHEN and CDR2 is SYDVKM. The V segment lost 5 bases and the J segment 11 bases; nucleotides outside the gene matches: 8. The DNA of the CDR3 is TGTGCCAGCAGTGATGGACAGGAGGGGAAACTGTTTTTT. The encoded protein is CASSDGQEGKLFF.

The CDR3 protein is CASSSKMGQGNTEAFF. The CDR3, as DNA: TGTGCCAGCAGCTCAAAAATGGGACAGGGGAACACTGAAGCTTTCTTT. The chain links TRBV5-4 to TRBJ1-1, with 9 bases lining up with TRBD1. The V gene's germline CDR1 is SGHNT and CDR2 YYREEE (reference sequence). This CDR3 has 16 residues. V was clipped by 3 bases and J by 1 base; unmatched bases: 7.

The chain combines TRBV7-9 with TRBJ2-1; 10 positions match TRBD2. The CDR3 has 14 amino acids. V lost 5 bases to trimming and J lost 4 bases; unmatched junction nucleotides: 2. Germline values: CDR1 SEHNR, CDR2 FQNEAQ (reference sequence). This CDR3 reads CASSPSGGYNEQFF. CDR3 coding DNA: TGTGCCAGCAGCCCTAGCGGGGGTTACAATGAGCAGTTCTTC. The full variable domain, with the rest looked up from reference TRBV7-9 and TRBJ2-1, is DTGVSQNPRHKITKRGQNVTFRCDPISEHNRLYWYRQTLGQGPEFLTYFQNEAQLEKSRLLSDRFSAERPKGSFSTLEIQRTEQGDSAMYLCASSPSGGYNEQFFGPGTRLTVL.

V and J are TRBV20-1 and TRBJ2-7; D may be TRBD2 (5 bases). Deletions cut 2 bases from V and 0 bases from J, with 8 bases between. This CDR3 region has 13 residues. Germline-derived CDR1 and CDR2 are DFQATT and SNEGSKA (reference sequence). The CDR3 region is CSARIGVSYEQYF. Written as DNA, the CDR3 is TGCAGTGCTAGAATCGGGGTCTCCTACGAGCAGTACTTC.

V is TRBV19 and J is TRBJ1-2, with a possible D match to TRBD1 (5 bases). Germline V gives CDR1 LNHDA, CDR2 SQIVND (reference sequence). V gave up 3 bases and J gave up 6 bases, with 11 bases separating them. The CDR3 is 13 amino acids. The CDR3 here is CASSIRGSDGYTF. The CDR3 region has the DNA TGTGCCAGTAGTATTCGGGGGTCGGATGGCTACACCTTC.

This sequence joins TRBV15 and TRBJ2-1; 11 nucleotides line up with TRBD1. Losses at the gene ends were 3 bases for V and 8 bases for J; bases not matched to a gene: 12. Germline lookup yields CDR1 LNHNV and CDR2 YYDKDF (reference sequence). The CDR3 sequence is 17 residues long. DNA for the CDR3: TGTGCCACCAGCAGCTCCAGGTCGGGACAGGGGGGTGATGAGCAGTTCTTC. Protein sequence: CATSSSRSGQGGDEQFF.

As concerns this clonotype: Germline is not matched at one junction end, which may reflect a read error. This chain joins TRBV20-1 and TRBJ1-2; D gene unclear. CDR3 length equals 13 residues. CDR1 and CDR2 from the germline V gene are DFQATT and SNEGSKA (reference sequence). The CDR3, as DNA: TGCAGTGCTAGTGGAGGCCTCAACTATGTCTACACCTTC. It translates to CSASGGLNYVYTF.

This chain joins TRBV7-2 and TRBJ1-6, with D perhaps matching TRBD1 (5 bases). The CDR3 has 15 residues. CDR1 is SGHTA and CDR2 is FQGNSA in the germline V gene. Trimming left V 4 bases short and J 7 bases short, with 14 bases between. This chain's CDR3 is CASSYDRGSNSPLHF. In nucleotides, the CDR3 is TGTGCCAGCAGCTACGACCGGGGGAGCAATTCACCCCTCCACTTT.

The chain uses TRBV7-2 and TRBJ2-7, with D uncertain. V was shortened by 1 base and J by 4 bases, with 11 bases between the two germline ends. The CDR3 has 14 residues. CDR1 SGHTA and CDR2 FQGNSA come from the germline V gene. CDR3 nucleotides: TGTGCCAGCAGCTTAGGTTCCGTGTCTTACGAGCAGTACTTC. It codes for CASSLGSVSYEQYF.

This clonotype has more than one count but fewer than ten. The chain joins TRBV4-2 to TRBJ2-4, with D tentatively TRBD2 (7 bases). CDR3 length equals 15 residues. V was pared by 4 bases and J by 7 bases, with 17 bases between. Germline V lookup: CDR1 LGHNA, CDR2 YNFKEQ. This CDR3 reads CASSPGVRAGNIQYF. The CDR3 region has the DNA TGTGCCAGCAGCCCAGGGGTGAGAGCGGGGAACATTCAGTACTTC.

V and J are TRBV2 and TRBJ1-1; D is unresolved. V dropped 6 bases and J dropped 7 bases, with 12 bases sitting between them. CDR1 is SNHLY and CDR2 is FYNNEI in the germline V gene. This CDR3 spans 12 amino acids. The CDR3 DNA is TGTGCCAGCAGAGACCTGGGAGGTGAAGCTTTCTTT. It is translated as CASRDLGGEAFF.